Listed here are 18 T cell receptor beta chains from one sample, sequenced in a study of shared clonotypes between healthy human individuals. CD45RO-negative CD8 cells positively selected for CCR7 made up the naive population, which excluded terminally differentiated effector memory CD45RA+ cells. Sequencing was performed with immunoSEQ multiplex PCR; in TCRdb, only in-frame clones are kept and a portion is missing. There are some 2.1 million clones in the sample; about 94% occur only once, and around 1.1% lies in the top ten. The sequenced material came from naive CD8+ T cells sorted from blood. The receptors stem from a man between 18 and 29 years old in good health.

As for this clone: Germline is not matched at one junction end, which may reflect a read error. This sample includes further DNA sequences coding for the same CDR3. The chain employs TRBV18 and TRBJ1-1; D gene unclear. This CDR3 has 13 residues. Germline values: CDR1 KGHSH, CDR2 LQKENI. The CDR3 region is CASSPEIGTEAFF. In nucleotides, the CDR3 is TGTGCTAGCTCACCGGAAATTGGGACTGAAGCTTTCTTT.

The V and J genes are TRBV9 and TRBJ2-3; D is undetermined. CDR1 is SGDLS and CDR2 is YYNGEE in the germline V gene. The V and J ends lost 3 bases and 1 base respectively, with 15 bases between them. The CDR3 length is 16 residues. The CDR3 here is CASSAEDLSGTDTQYF. The DNA for the CDR3 is TGTGCCAGCAGCGCCGAGGACCTCAGTGGCACAGATACGCAGTATTTT.

In the case of this clone: Other DNA sequences within the sample encode an identical CDR3. The chain couples TRBV13 to TRBJ1-5, with D possibly TRBD1 on 6 matching bases. Germline-derived CDR1 and CDR2 are PRHDT and FYEKMQ (reference sequence). Trimming left V 6 bases short and J 7 bases short, with 19 bases between. The CDR3 runs to 15 residues. CDR3 sequence (DNA): TGTGCCAGCAGTCTAGGGCCTGGGGGCGGCCAGCCCCAGCATTTT. Translation: CASSLGPGGGQPQHF.

The CDR3 region has the DNA TGTGCCAGCAGCTTAGCGGAGGCAGGGATCACAGATACGCAGTATTTT. Translated: CASSLAEAGITDTQYF. The V and J genes are TRBV7-8 and TRBJ2-3; the D call may be TRBD1 or TRBD2 (5 bases each). V gave up 0 bases and J gave up 2 bases, with 12 bases separating them. Germline V gene sequence: CDR1 SGHVS, CDR2 FQNEAQ. The length of the CDR3 is 16 residues.

The chain has TRBV10-1 and TRBJ2-7, with 7 bases fitting TRBD1. Germline V gene data show CDR1 as WNHNN and CDR2 as SYGVQD (reference sequence). The CDR3 contains 14 residues. With 5 bases clipped from V and 0 bases from J, the junction kept 4 bases outside the gene matches. The CDR3 reads CASSLDRSSYEQYF. CDR3 bases: TGCGCCAGCAGTTTGGACAGGAGCTCCTACGAGCAGTACTTC.

This chain links TRBV7-8 with TRBJ2-7, with TRBD1 matching over 8 bases. Germline V gene lookup returns CDR1 SGHVS and CDR2 FQNEAQ. V shed 5 bases, J shed 5 bases, and the junction held 11 bases outside the gene matches. This CDR3 is built from 15 residues. The CDR3 DNA reads TGTGCCAGCAGCCACTTCGGACAGGGAGTGCACGAGCAGTACTTC. Its protein product is CASSHFGQGVHEQYF.

On this clone: Different DNA sequences within this sample yield the same CDR3. The chain is built from TRBV9 and TRBJ1-1, with D maybe TRBD1 (5 bases). Trimming took off 3 bases at V and 0 bases at J, with 9 bases between the two ends. The germline gives CDR1 SGDLS, CDR2 YYNGEE. The CDR3 has 14 amino acids. The CDR3 DNA reads as TGTGCCAGCAGCGCCGGGACGGTGAACACTGAAGCTTTCTTT. Its protein is CASSAGTVNTEAFF.

V usage is TRBV4-3 and J usage is TRBJ2-2, with D tentatively TRBD1 or TRBD2 (5 bases each). Trimming shortened V by 0 bases and J by 3 bases, and 14 bases separated the two germline ends. The CDR3 covers 17 residues. CDR1 is LGHNA, CDR2 YSLEER, per germline. The CDR3 reads CASSQDRGGWDTGELFF. The CDR3 coding sequence is TGCGCCAGCAGCCAAGATCGTGGGGGATGGGACACCGGGGAGCTGTTTTTT.

V usage is TRBV30 and J usage is TRBJ2-1; no clear D gene. The ends were cut back, 4 bases at V and 7 bases at J, with 14 bases in the middle. Germline V gene data show CDR1 as GTSNPN and CDR2 as SVGIG (reference sequence). The CDR3 runs 13 residues. CDR3 sequence (DNA): TGTGCCTGGACCGAGGTACCTGGAAATGAGCAGTTCTTC. Its protein product is CAWTEVPGNEQFF.

The rearrangement uses TRBV10-2 and TRBJ2-5; 13 bases align to TRBD2. CDR3 length: 16 residues. Germline V gene sequence: CDR1 WSHSY, CDR2 SAAADI. The V and J ends lost 4 bases and 4 bases, in that order; junction bases with no gene match: 6. The CDR3 is CASSARLAGGGETQYF. For the CDR3, the DNA is TGCGCCAGCAGTGCACGACTAGCGGGAGGAGGAGAGACCCAGTACTTC.

The chain recombines TRBV6-6 with TRBJ1-1; 8 bases align to TRBD1. The CDR3 runs to 16 residues. J lost 0 bases, V lost 2 bases, and 5 bases had no gene match. In germline, CDR1 is MNHNY, CDR2 SVGAGI (reference sequence). DNA for the CDR3: TGTGCCAGCAGTTACCCTTGGACAGGGCTGAACACTGAAGCTTTCTTT. Its protein product is CASSYPWTGLNTEAFF.

The CDR3 sequence: CASNGGTGENNEQFF. The CDR3 DNA reads as TGTGCCAGCAACGGAGGGACAGGGGAAAACAATGAGCAGTTCTTC. This chain joins TRBV9 and TRBJ2-1; 10 nucleotides align to TRBD1. Germline lookup yields CDR1 SGDLS and CDR2 YYNGEE. With V trimmed by 6 bases and J by 5 bases, 8 bases remained unmatched. There are 15 residues in the CDR3.

This chain links TRBV7-9 with TRBJ2-7; D could derive from TRBD1 or TRBD2 (5 bases each). The CDR3 totals 17 residues. The V gene lost 1 base and the J gene lost 6 bases, with 22 bases spanning the gap. CDR1 SEHNR and CDR2 FQNEAQ come from the germline V gene (reference sequence). For the CDR3, the DNA is TGTGCCAGCAGCTTAGTACCTGGGGCTGGGACCCTCAGCGAGCAGTACTTC. Its protein is CASSLVPGAGTLSEQYF.

The chain uses TRBV27 and TRBJ2-2; D could derive from TRBD1 or TRBD2 (7 bases each). The V end lost 6 bases, the J end lost 4 bases, and 15 bases lay between the germline ends. The CDR3 totals 15 residues. Germline-derived CDR1 and CDR2 are MNHEY and SMNVEV (reference sequence). CDR3 region: CASSPGGAVTGELFF. Here the CDR3 DNA reads TGTGCCAGCAGCCCAGGGGGGGCGGTCACCGGGGAGCTGTTTTTT.

The sample holds one count of this clone. The chain uses TRBV11-2 and TRBJ2-1, with 8 nucleotides matching TRBD1. V was clipped by 5 bases and J by 2 bases; unmatched bases: 5. Germline values: CDR1 SGHAT, CDR2 FQNNGV. This CDR3 spans 15 amino acids. CDR3 loop: CASSLYRGTYNEQFF. The CDR3 nucleotides read TGTGCCAGCAGCCTCTACAGGGGGACCTACAATGAGCAGTTCTTC.

The chain combines TRBV7-9 with TRBJ2-7; D is unclear. Germline loops: CDR1 SEHNR, CDR2 FQNEAQ (reference sequence). This CDR3 spans 15 amino acids. V lost 5 bases, J lost 3 bases, and 17 bases lay in between. CDR3 sequence reads: CASSPRAGVFYEQYF. DNA of the CDR3: TGTGCCAGCAGCCCTAGGGCAGGCGTTTTCTACGAGCAGTACTTC.

CDR3 region: CASKEDPDANSPLHF. CDR3 nucleotides: TGTGCCAGTAAGGAAGACCCAGACGCTAATTCACCCCTCCACTTT. The genes are TRBV19 and TRBJ1-6; D remains unclear. The germline V and J ends were trimmed by 7 bases and 6 bases, with 16 bases remaining between them. The CDR3 runs 15 residues. Germline V gene data show CDR1 as LNHDA and CDR2 as SQIVND (reference sequence).

The chain couples TRBV27 to TRBJ1-5, with 7 bases aligning to TRBD1. Germline assignment: CDR1 MNHEY and CDR2 SMNVEV (reference sequence). V lost 3 bases, J lost 6 bases, and 5 bases stayed unmatched. The CDR3 covers 14 residues. Here the CDR3 DNA reads TGTGCCAGCAGTTTGGGAGGGGGCAGTCAGCCCCAGCATTTT. It encodes CASSLGGGSQPQHF.